This is a list of T cell receptor beta chains from one sample in a study of cytomegalovirus exposure and HLA in healthy donors. TCRdb's copy holds only in-frame clones and misses some; the assay was immunoSEQ multiplex PCR. The table lists roughly 130,000 clones, under 90% of them singletons, with approximately 3.5% in the top ten. Sequencing input: PBMCs. Receptors were obtained from a man aged 30-40 years in good health and CMV-seronegative. The CDR3 runs from the conserved cysteine through the conserved F or W. A D gene is named only where the DNA matches it firmly. Rows may omit the clone size; those that give it use once, few, many or a size class.

TRBV14	TRBJ2-7	-	-	CASRGRNYEQYF	TGTGCCAGCAGGGGCAGGAACTACGAGCAGTACTTC
TRBV18	TRBJ1-4	-	-	CASSPPVGIGELFF	TGTGCCAGCTCACCACCGGTCGGGATTGGGGAACTGTTTTTT
TRBV7-6	TRBJ1-2	-	-	CASSSGGVGSDGYTF	TGTGCCAGCAGCTCAGGTGGGGTAGGGAGCGATGGCTACACCTTC
TRBV6-6	TRBJ2-3	-	-	CASSYGHLTDTQYF	TGTGCCAGCAGTTACGGACACCTCACAGATACGCAGTATTTT
TRBV28	TRBJ1-5	-	-	CASSSWGGGEQPQHF	TGTGCCAGCAGTTCGTGGGGCGGGGGAGAACAGCCCCAGCATTTT
TRBV19	TRBJ2-2	once	-	CASTSGARELFF	-
TRBV2	TRBJ1-1	-	TRBD1	CASSSGTGSEAFF	TGTGCCAGCAGTTCCGGGACAGGGTCAGAAGCTTTCTTT
TRBV19	TRBJ1-5	-	-	CASSITEYSNQPQHF	TGTGCCAGTAGTATCACCGAGTATAGCAATCAGCCCCAGCATTTT
TRBV27	TRBJ2-5	-	-	CASRPHAQETQYF	TGTGCCAGCAGGCCACATGCTCAAGAGACCCAGTACTTC
TRBV7-9	TRBJ1-2	once	-	CASSLLIEGGAYGYTF	TGTGCCAGCAGCTTATTGATTGAGGGTGGCGCCTATGGCTACACCTTC
TRBV6-4	TRBJ1-5	-	-	CAGRGGGNQPQHF	TGTGCCGGGAGGGGTGGGGGCAATCAGCCCCAGCATTTT
TRBV9	TRBJ1-3	-	-	CASSVGAAGNTIYF	TGTGCCAGCAGCGTAGGGGCAGCTGGAAACACCATATATTTT
TRBV27	TRBJ2-5	-	-	CASSFGGETQYF	TGTGCCAGCAGTTTTGGGGGGGAGACCCAGTACTTC
TRBV10-3	TRBJ2-1	-	TRBD2	CAISESSGSYNEQFF	TGTGCCATCAGTGAGTCCAGCGGGAGCTACAATGAGCAGTTCTTC
TRBV7-6	TRBJ1-6	few	-	CASSLDLQVGSPLHF	TGTGCCAGCAGCTTAGACCTACAGGTTGGATCACCCCTCCACTTT
TRBV11-2	TRBJ1-5	-	TRBD1	CASSFGTGGSQPQHF	TGTGCCAGCAGCTTCGGGACAGGGGGGAGTCAGCCCCAGCATTTT
TRBV19	TRBJ2-7	-	TRBD1	CASSRTGRTAGVGEQYF	TGTGCCAGTAGTAGGACAGGGAGGACTGCAGGGGTAGGCGAGCAGTACTTC
TRBV6-5	TRBJ2-2	-	TRBD1	CASSYSLGQATGELFF	TGTGCCAGCAGTTACTCCCTTGGACAGGCCACCGGGGAGCTGTTTTTT
TRBV13	TRBJ2-7	-	-	CASSPRQETLYEQYF	TGTGCCAGCAGCCCCCGACAGGAGACCCTTTACGAGCAGTACTTC
TRBV27	TRBJ2-3	-	-	CASSLSRVGDTQYF	TGTGCCAGCAGTTTAAGCAGGGTCGGCGATACGCAGTATTTT
TRBV14	TRBJ2-5	-	TRBD2	CASSPGTSDRETQYF	TGTGCCAGCAGCCCCGGGACTAGCGATAGGGAGACCCAGTACTTC
TRBV4-3	TRBJ2-3	-	TRBD2	CASSPRIAGSPDTQYF	TGCGCCAGCAGCCCCCGAATAGCGGGGTCCCCAGATACGCAGTATTTT
TRBV25-1	TRBJ1-4	-	-	CASSPLNEKLFF	TGTGCCAGCAGCCCACTTAATGAAAAACTGTTTTTT
TRBV6-1	TRBJ2-1	-	-	CASLTERFDNEQFF	TGTGCCAGCTTGACAGAAAGATTCGACAATGAGCAGTTCTTC
TRBV21-1	TRBJ1-5	-	-	CASSKVCGTGTPHRNQPQHF	TGTGCCAGCAGCAAAGTTTGCGGGACAGGGACGCCCCATCGCAATCAGCCCCAGCATTTT
TRBV13	TRBJ1-3	-	-	CASSRNPRAGAGGGNTIYF	TGTGCCAGCAGTCGCAACCCGAGGGCAGGGGCTGGGGGTGGAAACACCATATATTTT
TRBV7-9	TRBJ2-2	-	-	CASSFWGRATGELFF	TGTGCCAGCAGCTTCTGGGGGCGAGCTACCGGGGAGCTGTTTTTT
TRBV25-1	TRBJ1-2	-	-	CASSYSRVGRGGYTF	TGTGCCAGCAGTTACTCCCGTGTGGGACGGGGGGGCTACACCTTC
TRBV5-1	TRBJ2-5	-	-	CASSPGVLETQYF	TGCGCCAGCAGCCCGGGGGTCCTGGAGACCCAGTACTTC